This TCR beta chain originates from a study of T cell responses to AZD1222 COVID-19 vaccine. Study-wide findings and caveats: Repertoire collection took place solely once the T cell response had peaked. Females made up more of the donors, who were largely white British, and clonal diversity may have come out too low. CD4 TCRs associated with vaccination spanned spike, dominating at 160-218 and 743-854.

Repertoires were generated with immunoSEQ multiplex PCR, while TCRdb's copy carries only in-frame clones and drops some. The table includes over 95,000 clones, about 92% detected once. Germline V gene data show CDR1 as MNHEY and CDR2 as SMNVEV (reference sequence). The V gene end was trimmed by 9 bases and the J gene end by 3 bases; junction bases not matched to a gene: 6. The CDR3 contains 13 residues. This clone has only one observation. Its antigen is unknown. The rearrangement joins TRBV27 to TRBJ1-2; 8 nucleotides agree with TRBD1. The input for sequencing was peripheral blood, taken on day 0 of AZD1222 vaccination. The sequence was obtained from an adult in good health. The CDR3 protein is CASGQGLDYGYTF. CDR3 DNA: TGTGCCAGTGGACAGGGTTTGGACTATGGCTACACCTTC.